These 27 T cell receptor beta chains share one sample of origin, sequenced in a study of cytomegalovirus exposure and HLA in healthy donors. It was with 60 Vbeta and 13 Jbeta primers that the PCR ran. Profiling relied on immunoSEQ multiplex PCR, and the TCRdb table lists in-frame clones only, not all of them. The sample table includes tens of thousands of clones. Sequenced: PBMCs. Receptor source: a man in his fifties in good health and CMV-seropositive.

This rearrangement joins TRBV19 to TRBJ2-1, with 7 bases that match TRBD2. Germline V gene data show CDR1 as LNHDA and CDR2 as SQIVND (reference sequence). The V and J ends lost 1 base and 7 bases, in that order; junction bases with no gene match: 13. This CDR3 has 17 residues. The CDR3 DNA follows: TGTGCCAGTAGTATAGTCGGGTCGAGCGGGAACCGGAATGAGCAGTTCTTC. Translating gives CASSIVGSSGNRNEQFF.

The V gene is TRBV7-2, the J gene TRBJ1-1; 7 nucleotides align to TRBD1. With 5 bases clipped from V and 5 bases from J, the junction kept 11 bases outside the gene matches. CDR1 and CDR2 from the germline V gene are SGHTA and FQGNSA. The CDR3 length is 15 residues. The CDR3 coding sequence is TGTGCCAGCAGCCTACACCCCCAGGGGGAGACTGAAGCTTTCTTT. It yields the protein CASSLHPQGETEAFF.

This chain joins TRBV7-3 and TRBJ2-2; D perhaps matches TRBD2 (6 bases). The CDR3 consists of 14 residues. Germline V gives CDR1 SGHTA, CDR2 FQGTGA. V gave up 5 bases and J gave up 4 bases, with 11 bases separating them. The CDR3 nucleotides are TGTGCCAGCAGCCAAGGACTATTCACCGGGGAGCTGTTTTTT. Translated, it gives CASSQGLFTGELFF.

The chain uses TRBV9 and TRBJ2-1; TRBD2 might be the D (6 bases). V lost 3 bases and J 0 bases, leaving 16 bases between the germline ends. The CDR3 runs 17 residues. Germline lookup yields CDR1 SGDLS and CDR2 YYNGEE. CDR3 nucleotide sequence: TGTGCCAGCAGCGCCCGGGGCGGGAAGAGCTCCTACAATGAGCAGTTCTTC. This gives the protein CASSARGGKSSYNEQFF.

The rearrangement links TRBV7-9 to TRBJ1-2; D is perhaps TRBD1 (5 bases). V lost 1 base and J lost 6, with 12 bases in between. Germline CDR1 SEHNR, CDR2 FQNEAQ (reference sequence). The CDR3 contains 14 residues. The CDR3 coding sequence is TGTGCCAGCAGCTTAGGGCCGGGAGGGGATGGCTACACCTTC. It is translated as CASSLGPGGDGYTF.

The gene calls are TRBV7-9 and TRBJ2-7, with 8 bases identical to TRBD2. CDR3 length: 16 amino acids. Losses at the gene ends were 5 bases for V and 5 bases for J; bases not matched to a gene: 14. Germline assignment: CDR1 SEHNR and CDR2 FQNEAQ (reference sequence). The CDR3 bases are TGTGCCAGCAGCCCCAAATTGGGACTAGACCCCAACGAGCAGTACTTC. This translates into CASSPKLGLDPNEQYF. The whole variable domain, remainder taken from reference TRBV7-9 and TRBJ2-7, is DTGVSQNPRHKITKRGQNVTFRCDPISEHNRLYWYRQTLGQGPEFLTYFQNEAQLEKSRLLSDRFSAERPKGSFSTLEIQRTEQGDSAMYLCASSPKLGLDPNEQYFGPGTRLTVT.

The CDR3 region is CASSPPSGPAYEQYV. CDR3 DNA: TGTGCCAGCTCACCACCAAGCGGGCCTGCCTACGAGCAGTACGTC. The chain has TRBV18 and TRBJ2-7; possibly TRBD2 for D (6 bases). CDR1 is KGHSH, CDR2 LQKENI, per germline. The CDR3 runs to 15 residues. Deletions cut 0 bases from V and 2 bases from J, with 11 bases between.

The chain combines TRBV29-1 with TRBJ2-1; 10 bases line up with TRBD2. Trimming cost V 1 base and J 5 bases; bases outside gene matches: 11. This CDR3 is 17 amino acids long. Germline values: CDR1 SQVTM, CDR2 ANQGSEA. The CDR3 spells CSVEALAGARSDNEQFF. Here the CDR3 DNA reads TGCAGCGTTGAAGCGCTAGCGGGAGCCCGGAGCGACAATGAGCAGTTCTTC.

The chain joins TRBV5-6 to TRBJ2-1; possible D gene TRBD2, 6 bases. CDR1 is SGHDT, CDR2 YYEEEE, per germline. The CDR3 loop spans 15 amino acids. V lost 2 bases, J lost 8 bases, and 17 bases lay in between. The CDR3 DNA reads as TGTGCCAGCAGCTTAGGGCAGGGAGGACGCGATGAGCAGTTCTTC. Residues: CASSLGQGGRDEQFF.

A remark on this clone: The sample contains more than one DNA sequence encoding this CDR3. The chain combines TRBV18 with TRBJ1-4, with D perhaps matching TRBD1 (6 bases). The V and J ends lost 0 bases and 3 bases respectively, with 8 bases between them. This CDR3 has 15 amino acids. In germline, CDR1 is KGHSH, CDR2 LQKENI. In DNA form, the CDR3 reads TGTGCCAGCTCACCACCGGGACAACCTAATGAAAAACTGTTTTTT. This translates into CASSPPGQPNEKLFF.

CDR3 amino acids: CASSEQEWKTQYF. The DNA for the CDR3 is TGTGCCAGCAGTGAACAGGAATGGAAGACCCAGTACTTC. This chain uses TRBV2 with TRBJ2-5; D gene ambiguous. Germline CDR1 reads SNHLY; CDR2 reads FYNNEI. V lost 2 bases to trimming and J lost 6 bases, with 10 bases between them. The CDR3 consists of 13 residues.

The chain has TRBV27 and TRBJ1-2, with TRBD1 identical over 8 bases. Germline V gene sequence: CDR1 MNHEY, CDR2 SMNVEV (reference sequence). The CDR3 loop spans 17 amino acids. Trimming at V came to 4 bases and at J to 1 base, leaving 11 bases not matched to a gene. The CDR3 region has the DNA TGTGCCAGCAGTTCCACTCCGGACAGGGTCCTTAACTATGGCTACACCTTC. It codes for CASSSTPDRVLNYGYTF.

This rearrangement joins TRBV9 to TRBJ1-1; D gene unclear. This CDR3 is built from 13 residues. Germline CDR1 and CDR2: SGDLS and YYNGEE. V gave up 0 bases and J gave up 0 bases, with 3 bases separating them. The chain's CDR3 is CASSVDLNTEAFF. The CDR3 bases are TGTGCCAGCAGCGTAGACTTGAACACTGAAGCTTTCTTT.

The chain carries TRBV30 and TRBJ2-3; 8 bases map to TRBD2. The CDR3 contains 14 residues. Germline V CDR1 and CDR2: GTSNPN, SVGIG (reference sequence). Trimming cost V 3 bases and J 2 bases; bases outside gene matches: 4. The CDR3: CAWRLAEDTDTQYF. CDR3 DNA sequence: TGTGCCTGGAGACTAGCGGAGGACACAGATACGCAGTATTTT.

The rearrangement uses TRBV15 and TRBJ2-7; the D gene is possibly TRBD2 (6 bases). The CDR3 has 13 residues. V gave up 5 bases and J gave up 3 bases, with 11 bases separating them. Germline V gives CDR1 LNHNV, CDR2 YYDKDF (reference sequence). CDR3 in DNA: TGTGCCACCAGCCCGCGACTAGTCTACGAGCAGTACTTC. It is translated as CATSPRLVYEQYF.

The V and J genes are TRBV18 and TRBJ1-2; the match to TRBD1 covers 7 bases. The CDR3 has 13 residues. After removal of 3 bases from V and 5 bases from J, the junction contained 3 bases not matched to a gene. The V gene's germline CDR1 is KGHSH and CDR2 LQKENI. The CDR3 spells CASSPWTGYGYTF. CDR3 nucleotides: TGTGCCAGCTCACCGTGGACAGGATATGGCTACACCTTC.

The gene calls are TRBV27 and TRBJ1-5; D possibly corresponds to TRBD1 (5 bases). V lost 9 bases and J lost 0, with 18 bases in between. The CDR3 length is 16 residues. Germline V CDR1 and CDR2: MNHEY, SMNVEV (reference sequence). The CDR3 DNA follows: TGTGCCAGTAGGAAGGGGAGGGGATATAGCAATCAGCCCCAGCATTTT. This gives the protein CASRKGRGYSNQPQHF.

The chain joins TRBV28 to TRBJ1-3, with D possibly being TRBD1 (6 bases). CDR1 and CDR2 (germline): MDHEN, SYDVKM. Trimming took off 4 bases at V and 2 bases at J, with 12 bases between the two ends. CDR3 length: 15 amino acids. In nucleotides, the CDR3 is TGTGCCAGCAGTTCCCCAGGGGCACCTGGAAACACCATATATTTT. It encodes CASSSPGAPGNTIYF.

V and J are TRBV18 and TRBJ2-1; tentatively, D is TRBD1 (7 bases). Trimming removed 3 bases from V and 3 bases from J, with 12 bases in between. Per germline, CDR1 KGHSH and CDR2 LQKENI. The CDR3 spans 15 residues. This CDR3 reads CASSPEGQYYNEQFF. The DNA for the CDR3 is TGTGCCAGCTCACCGGAGGGACAGTACTACAATGAGCAGTTCTTC.

The V call is TRBV30, the J call TRBJ1-3; D is undetermined. Between the trimmed V and J ends, which lost 2 bases and 0 bases, there was a span of 8 bases. Germline assignment: CDR1 GTSNPN and CDR2 SVGIG (reference sequence). The CDR3 spans 14 residues. CDR3 DNA sequence: TGTGCCTGGAGTCGTGGCCTCTCTGGAAACACCATATATTTT. Protein product: CAWSRGLSGNTIYF.

The chain joins TRBV2 to TRBJ1-1; perhaps TRBD1 as D (5 bases). V lost 10 bases and J 1 base, leaving 13 bases between the germline ends. Germline CDR1 SNHLY, CDR2 FYNNEI. The CDR3 has 13 amino acids. This chain's CDR3 is CATSSQGNTEAFF. In DNA form, the CDR3 reads TGTGCCACCTCCAGCCAGGGGAACACTGAAGCTTTCTTT.

The V call is TRBV4-1, the J call TRBJ2-3, with TRBD2 as a possible D gene (6 bases). Germline V gene sequence: CDR1 MGHRA, CDR2 YSYEKL. There are 18 residues in the CDR3. V was trimmed by 3 bases and J by 0 bases, leaving 19 bases between them. The CDR3 DNA is TGCGCCAGCAGCCAGGACGCTACTCTAGCGCTTAGCACAGATACGCAGTATTTT. Protein product: CASSQDATLALSTDTQYF.

The chain joins TRBV7-2 to TRBJ2-7; D could derive from TRBD1 or TRBD2 (5 bases each). The CDR3 is made up of 13 amino acids. The germline V and J ends were trimmed by 3 bases and 7 bases, with 13 bases remaining between them. Per germline, CDR1 SGHTA and CDR2 FQGNSA. The DNA of the CDR3 is TGTGCCAGCAGCTTCGACGGGACGCGGGAGCAGTACGTC. Translation: CASSFDGTREQYV.

V is TRBV7-2 and J is TRBJ1-2; 7 nucleotides align to TRBD1. This CDR3 has 13 residues. CDR1 SGHTA and CDR2 FQGNSA come from the germline V gene. With 4 bases clipped from V and 5 bases from J, the junction kept 4 bases outside the gene matches. Written as DNA, the CDR3 is TGTGCCAGCAGCTACAGGGGCGCTTATGGCTACACCTTC. It specifies CASSYRGAYGYTF.

The chain uses TRBV27 and TRBJ2-7; D possibly corresponds to TRBD2 (5 bases). The CDR3 consists of 14 residues. The germline V gene encodes CDR1 MNHEY and CDR2 SMNVEV (reference sequence). The V gene lost 2 bases and the J gene lost 0 bases, with 8 bases spanning the gap. The DNA for the CDR3 is TGTGCCAGCAGTTTAACGGGGAGCTCCTACGAGCAGTACTTC. Its protein is CASSLTGSSYEQYF.

This chain joins TRBV5-1 and TRBJ2-7; 7 bases are shared with TRBD1. V shed 0 bases, J shed 3 bases, and the junction held 3 bases outside the gene matches. Germline-derived CDR1 and CDR2 are SGHRS and YFSETQ. This CDR3 spans 14 amino acids. The CDR3 nucleotides are TGCGCCAGCAGCTTGGCCGGGACAGACTACGAGCAGTACTTC. This codes for CASSLAGTDYEQYF.

J is TRBJ1-1 and V is TRBV30, with 8 positions matching TRBD1. The CDR3 contains 14 residues. Germline assignment: CDR1 GTSNPN and CDR2 SVGIG (reference sequence). V trimming: 0 bases; J trimming: 4 bases; junction bases outside the gene matches: 4. Here the CDR3 DNA reads TGTGCCTGGAGTGTGGCAGGGGGCGGCACTGAAGCTTTCTTT. Its translation: CAWSVAGGGTEAFF.